These 16 T cell receptor beta chains originate from one sample sequenced in a study of shared clonotypes between healthy human individuals. Clones were sequenced by immunoSEQ multiplex PCR, and TCRdb holds only the in-frame ones, with some missing. The sample has roughly 680,000 clones; approximately 72% are singletons. The specimen sequenced was memory CD4+ T cells sorted from blood. As to subset: CD45RA-negative fraction. The receptors come from a woman aged 25 to 39 in good health.

V usage is TRBV5-1 and J usage is TRBJ2-2; 7 bases are a match to TRBD1. The CDR3 covers 15 residues. Germline V CDR1 and CDR2: SGHRS, YFSETQ. V shed 4 bases, J shed 5 bases, and the junction held 8 bases outside the gene matches. The chain's CDR3 is CASSAGDSLTGELFF. The CDR3, as DNA: TGCGCCAGCAGCGCCGGGGACAGTCTTACCGGGGAGCTGTTTTTT.

This clone came up a few times. This rearrangement joins TRBV28 to TRBJ1-5; D not certain. From germline, CDR1 is MDHEN and CDR2 SYDVKM. The CDR3 length is 13 residues. The ends were cut back, 7 bases at V and 4 bases at J, with 11 bases in the middle. In nucleotides, the CDR3 is TGTGCCAGCACCAACCGGGAGAATCAGCCCCAGCATTTT. Amino acid sequence: CASTNRENQPQHF.

This clone was seen more than once but under ten times. This sequence joins TRBV5-1 and TRBJ1-1; D is uncertain. V shed 0 bases and J shed 6 bases, with 6 bases lying between them. The germline CDR1 and CDR2 sequences are SGHRS and YFSETQ. This CDR3 region has 12 residues. The CDR3 DNA sequence: TGCGCCAGCAGCTTGGACAGATCTGAAGCTTTCTTT. As protein: CASSLDRSEAFF.

The chain has TRBV10-3 and TRBJ2-2; D remains unclear. The CDR3 consists of 14 residues. Germline V gene data show CDR1 as ENHRY and CDR2 as SYGVKD. V was pared by 4 bases and J by 6 bases, with 12 bases between. The CDR3 nucleotides are TGTGCCATCAGTGCCATAACTATGGCCGGGGAGCTGTTTTTT. This sequence encodes CAISAITMAGELFF.

This clone was counted a few times. The same CDR3 can be traced to other DNA sequences in this sample. The gene calls are TRBV18 and TRBJ2-7; weak D call: TRBD1 (5 bases). This CDR3 comprises 14 residues. CDR1 and CDR2 from the germline V gene are KGHSH and LQKENI. V gave up 3 bases and J gave up 0 bases, with 9 bases separating them. Written as DNA, the CDR3 is TGTGCCAGCTCACCCCAGGGATACTCCTACGAGCAGTACTTC. It encodes CASSPQGYSYEQYF. Full variable domain (outside the CDR3, taken from reference TRBV18 and TRBJ2-7): NAGVMQNPRHLVRRRGQEARLRCSPMKGHSHVYWYRQLPEEGLKFMVYLQKENIIDESGMPKERFSAEFPKEGPSILRIQQVVRGDSAAYFCASSPQGYSYEQYFGPGTRLTVT.

The sample holds a few counts of this clone. The chain uses TRBV5-6 and TRBJ1-2; TRBD1 matches at 8 bases. CDR3 size: 14 residues. The germline V gene encodes CDR1 SGHDT and CDR2 YYEEEE. The ends lost 1 base at V and 6 bases at J; junction bases unmatched: 5. CDR3 DNA sequence: TGTGCCAGCAGCTTGCCTCGGGACAGGCATGGCTACACCTTC. Encoded protein: CASSLPRDRHGYTF. The whole variable domain, filled in from reference TRBV5-6 and TRBJ1-2, reads DAGVTQSPTHLIKTRGQQVTLRCSPKSGHDTVSWYQQALGQGPQFIFQYYEEEERQRGNFPDRFSGHQFPNYSSELNVNALLLGDSALYLCASSLPRDRHGYTFGSGTRLTVV.

The rearrangement links TRBV5-1 to TRBJ2-1, with 9 bases that match TRBD1. Germline CDR1 is SGHRS and CDR2 is YFSETQ. Germline trimming cut 0 bases from V and 0 bases from J; bases unmatched to any gene: 4. The CDR3 loop spans 17 amino acids. In DNA form, the CDR3 reads TGCGCCAGCAGCTTGGCCGGGACAGGGCTCTCCTACAATGAGCAGTTCTTC. It is translated as CASSLAGTGLSYNEQFF.

The gene calls are TRBV5-5 and TRBJ2-2; D is possibly TRBD1 (6 bases). CDR1 SGHKS and CDR2 YYEKEE come from the germline V gene (reference sequence). There are 16 residues in the CDR3. V lost 0 bases and J lost 5, with 14 bases in between. In nucleotides, the CDR3 is TGTGCCAGCAGCTTGGGTCAGGCAGGGGTGACCGGGGAGCTGTTTTTT. Amino acids: CASSLGQAGVTGELFF. The whole variable domain, remainder taken from reference TRBV5-5 and TRBJ2-2, is DAGVTQSPTHLIKTRGQQVTLRCSPISGHKSVSWYQQVLGQGPQFIFQYYEKEERGRGNFPDRFSARQFPNYSSELNVNALLLGDSALYLCASSLGQAGVTGELFFGEGSRLTVL.

This clone was seen a handful of times. The rearrangement uses TRBV7-9 and TRBJ1-4; D uncertain. Germline loops: CDR1 SEHNR, CDR2 FQNEAQ (reference sequence). This CDR3 comprises 15 residues. V was cut by 3 bases and J by 4 bases, with 12 bases left in between. CDR3 region: CASSFDGQYNEKLFF. DNA of the CDR3: TGTGCCAGCAGCTTTGATGGGCAGTATAATGAAAAACTGTTTTTT.

V usage is TRBV4-1 and J usage is TRBJ1-2, with 11 bases fitting TRBD1. Germline V CDR1 and CDR2: MGHRA, YSYEKL. The V gene end was trimmed by 2 bases and the J gene end by 4 bases; junction bases not matched to a gene: 9. The CDR3 contains 17 residues. The chain's CDR3 is CASSQTGTGGPFYGYTF. In nucleotides, the CDR3 is TGCGCCAGCAGCCAAACCGGGACAGGGGGTCCGTTCTATGGCTACACCTTC.

V is TRBV6-5 and J is TRBJ1-1; 9 bases line up with TRBD1. CDR3 length: 14 amino acids. The germline V gene encodes CDR1 MNHEY and CDR2 SVGAGI. The J segment lost 8 bases and the V segment lost 6 bases, leaving 10 bases of the junction unmatched. As DNA, the CDR3 is TGTGCCAGCAGAAAACAGGGGGCCCTTGGCGAAGCTTTCTTT. Its translation is CASRKQGALGEAFF.

This clone was detected only a few times. The V and J genes are TRBV28 and TRBJ1-1, with a weak D call TRBD1 (5 bases). The CDR3 sequence is 14 residues long. CDR1 is MDHEN, CDR2 SYDVKM, per germline. The V gene lost 6 bases and the J gene lost 3 bases, with 14 bases spanning the gap. CDR3 sequence: CASRPGLGDTEAFF. Here the CDR3 DNA reads TGTGCCAGCAGACCGGGGTTGGGGGACACTGAAGCTTTCTTT.

This clone was seen only a few times. The chain joins TRBV29-1 to TRBJ1-1; possibly TRBD1 for D (6 bases). Germline V lookup: CDR1 SQVTM, CDR2 ANQGSEA. The V end was cut by 6 bases, the J end by 0 bases, with 11 bases between. The CDR3 extends over 13 amino acids. This CDR3 reads CSVHRVMNTEAFF. CDR3 DNA sequence: TGCAGCGTGCACAGGGTTATGAACACTGAAGCTTTCTTT.

This chain joins TRBV7-9 and TRBJ1-4; 8 bases are shared with TRBD1. CDR1 and CDR2 (germline): SEHNR, FQNEAQ (reference sequence). V was clipped by 5 bases and J by 4 bases; unmatched bases: 3. The CDR3 runs 14 residues. DNA for the CDR3: TGTGCCAGCAGCCCCGACAGGGGTAATGAAAAACTGTTTTTT. It yields the protein CASSPDRGNEKLFF. Full variable domain (rest looked up from reference TRBV7-9 and TRBJ1-4): DTGVSQNPRHKITKRGQNVTFRCDPISEHNRLYWYRQTLGQGPEFLTYFQNEAQLEKSRLLSDRFSAERPKGSFSTLEIQRTEQGDSAMYLCASSPDRGNEKLFFGSGTQLSVL.

This clone was counted a few times. The V and J genes are TRBV28 and TRBJ2-4; 7 nucleotides line up with TRBD2. The CDR3 has 16 residues. In germline, CDR1 is MDHEN, CDR2 SYDVKM. The J segment lost 8 bases and the V segment lost 2 bases, leaving 12 bases of the junction unmatched. CDR3 protein: CASSLHGGSPRDIQYF. The DNA of the CDR3 is TGTGCCAGCAGTTTACATGGCGGGAGCCCTAGGGACATTCAGTACTTC. The variable domain in full, completed from reference TRBV28 and TRBJ2-4, reads DVKVTQSSRYLVKRTGEKVFLECVQDMDHENMFWYRQDPGLGLRLIYFSYDVKMKEKGDIPEGYSVSREKKERFSLILESASTNQTSMYLCASSLHGGSPRDIQYFGAGTRLSVL.

The chain has TRBV4-1 and TRBJ2-1; 7 positions match TRBD2. The ends lost 1 base at V and 9 bases at J; junction bases unmatched: 9. From germline, CDR1 is MGHRA and CDR2 YSYEKL. The CDR3 has 15 amino acids. Here the CDR3 DNA reads TGCGCCAGCAGCCAAGGAGGATTTGGGAGGGGTGAGCAGTTCTTC. Protein product: CASSQGGFGRGEQFF.